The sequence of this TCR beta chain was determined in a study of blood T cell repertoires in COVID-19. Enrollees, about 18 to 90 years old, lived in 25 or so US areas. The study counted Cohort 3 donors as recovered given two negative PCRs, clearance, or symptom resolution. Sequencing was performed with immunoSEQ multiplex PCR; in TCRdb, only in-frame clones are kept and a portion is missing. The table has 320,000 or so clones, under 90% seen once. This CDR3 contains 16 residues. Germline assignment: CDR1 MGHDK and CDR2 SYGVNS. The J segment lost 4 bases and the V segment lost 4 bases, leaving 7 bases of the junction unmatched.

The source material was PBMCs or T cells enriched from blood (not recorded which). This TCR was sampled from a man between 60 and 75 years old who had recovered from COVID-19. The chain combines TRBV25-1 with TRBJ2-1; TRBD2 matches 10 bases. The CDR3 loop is CASSAWGTSDYNEQFF. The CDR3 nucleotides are TGTGCCAGCAGTGCATGGGGGACTAGCGATTACAATGAGCAGTTCTTC.